This is a list of T cell receptor beta chains from one sample in a study of cytomegalovirus exposure and HLA in healthy donors. The table came from immunoSEQ multiplex PCR; TCRdb's copy has only in-frame clones and leaves some out. This table holds about 100,000 clones, approximately 95% found once. The source material was PBMCs. These receptors were taken from a woman aged 18-29 years in good health and CMV-seronegative. Both conserved end residues are part of each CDR3. D genes are given only for firm matches. Clone size is stated in some rows and not others, as once, few, many or a class when expanded.

clone_size: -
d_call: TRBD1
j_call: TRBJ2-7
v_call: TRBV7-6
cdr3_aa: CASSSAGTGDYEQYF
cdr3_nt: TGTGCCAGCAGCTCGGCCGGGACAGGGGACTACGAGCAGTACTTC

clone_size: -
d_call: TRBD1
j_call: TRBJ1-5
v_call: TRBV27
cdr3_aa: CASSSRGLGQPQHF
cdr3_nt: TGTGCCAGCAGTTCCAGGGGGCTGGGGCAGCCCCAGCATTTT

clone_size: once
d_call: -
j_call: TRBJ2-7
v_call: TRBV6-1
cdr3_aa: CASTETQGYEQYF
cdr3_nt: TGTGCCAGCACCGAAACCCAGGGGTACGAGCAGTACTTC

clone_size: -
d_call: -
j_call: TRBJ1-1
v_call: TRBV6-5
cdr3_aa: CASSSRPNTEAFF
cdr3_nt: TGTGCCAGCAGCTCCAGGCCGAACACTGAAGCTTTCTTT

clone_size: -
d_call: -
j_call: TRBJ2-6
v_call: TRBV6-4
cdr3_aa: CASSQGWVSSGANVLTF
cdr3_nt: TGTGCCAGCAGTCAGGGGTGGGTAAGCTCTGGGGCCAACGTCCTGACTTTC

clone_size: -
d_call: -
j_call: TRBJ2-1
v_call: TRBV7-9
cdr3_aa: CASSLPVRTYNEQFF
cdr3_nt: TGTGCCAGCAGCTTACCAGTCAGAACCTACAATGAGCAGTTCTTC

clone_size: -
d_call: TRBD2
j_call: TRBJ2-7
v_call: TRBV12-5
cdr3_aa: CASGPSGSSYEQYF
cdr3_nt: TGTGCTAGTGGGCCTAGCGGGAGCTCCTACGAGCAGTACTTC

clone_size: once
d_call: -
j_call: TRBJ2-1
v_call: TRBV9
cdr3_aa: CASSVDPSQLYNEQFF
cdr3_nt: TGTGCCAGCAGCGTAGACCCTTCCCAACTTTACAATGAGCAGTTCTTC

clone_size: -
d_call: -
j_call: TRBJ2-5
v_call: TRBV6-5
cdr3_aa: CASSYSRKETQYF
cdr3_nt: TGTGCCAGCAGTTACTCGAGGAAAGAGACCCAGTACTTC

clone_size: -
d_call: -
j_call: TRBJ1-5
v_call: TRBV19
cdr3_aa: CASSSRVGGPQHF
cdr3_nt: TGTGCCAGTAGTAGTAGGGTGGGGGGGCCCCAGCATTTT

clone_size: -
d_call: TRBD1
j_call: TRBJ2-2
v_call: TRBV4-1
cdr3_aa: CASSQDFRDRGRNTGELFF
cdr3_nt: TGCGCCAGCAGCCAAGATTTCCGGGACAGGGGGAGGAACACCGGGGAGCTGTTTTTT

clone_size: -
d_call: TRBD1
j_call: TRBJ1-2
v_call: TRBV29-1
cdr3_aa: CSVEVLEGASGYTF
cdr3_nt: TGCAGCGTTGAAGTCTTGGAGGGGGCGAGTGGCTACACCTTC

clone_size: -
d_call: TRBD1
j_call: TRBJ2-1
v_call: TRBV28
cdr3_aa: CASSLSTGAQASYNEQFF
cdr3_nt: TGTGCCAGCAGTTTAAGTACAGGGGCCCAAGCCTCCTACAATGAGCAGTTCTTC

clone_size: -
d_call: TRBD1
j_call: TRBJ2-7
v_call: TRBV6-1
cdr3_aa: CASRGTGTGLRGQYF
cdr3_nt: TGTGCCAGCAGGGGAACCGGGACAGGGTTACGGGGGCAGTACTTC

clone_size: -
d_call: TRBD2
j_call: TRBJ2-3
v_call: TRBV5-4
cdr3_aa: CASSFGGKDTQYF
cdr3_nt: TGTGCCAGCAGCTTCGGGGGGAAAGATACGCAGTATTTT

clone_size: -
d_call: TRBD2
j_call: TRBJ2-2
v_call: TRBV11-2
cdr3_aa: CASKGIGLAGEDGELFF
cdr3_nt: TGTGCCAGCAAAGGGATTGGACTAGCGGGAGAGGACGGGGAGCTGTTTTTT

clone_size: -
d_call: -
j_call: TRBJ1-4
v_call: TRBV15
cdr3_aa: CATSTRLNANEKLFF
cdr3_nt: TGTGCCACCAGCACTCGACTGAATGCTAATGAAAAACTGTTTTTT

clone_size: -
d_call: TRBD2
j_call: TRBJ2-7
v_call: TRBV19
cdr3_aa: CASTAGGPYEQYF
cdr3_nt: TGTGCCAGTACGGCGGGAGGTCCCTACGAGCAGTACTTC

clone_size: -
d_call: -
j_call: TRBJ2-1
v_call: TRBV6-5
cdr3_aa: CASSYLSSSYNEQFF
cdr3_nt: TGTGCCAGCAGTTATCTTAGTAGCTCCTACAATGAGCAGTTCTTC

clone_size: -
d_call: -
j_call: TRBJ1-1
v_call: TRBV7-9
cdr3_aa: CASSTPGLNTEAFF
cdr3_nt: TGTGCCAGCAGCACCCCGGGTCTGAACACTGAAGCTTTCTTT

clone_size: -
d_call: -
j_call: TRBJ1-1
v_call: TRBV10-1
cdr3_aa: CASSGQLNTEAFF
cdr3_nt: TGCGCCAGCAGTGGACAATTGAACACTGAAGCTTTCTTT

clone_size: -
d_call: TRBD1
j_call: TRBJ1-1
v_call: TRBV20-1
cdr3_aa: CSAPGTGAFF
cdr3_nt: TGCAGTGCTCCGGGGACAGGAGCTTTCTTT

clone_size: -
d_call: -
j_call: TRBJ2-5
v_call: TRBV13
cdr3_aa: CASSQIGGAPPQFQETQYF
cdr3_nt: TGTGCCAGCAGCCAGATAGGGGGGGCCCCGCCTCAATTTCAAGAGACCCAGTACTTC

clone_size: -
d_call: -
j_call: TRBJ2-2
v_call: TRBV5-4
cdr3_aa: CASSLRPTPGELFF
cdr3_nt: TGTGCCAGCAGCTTGAGGCCGACACCCGGGGAGCTGTTTTTT

clone_size: -
d_call: -
j_call: TRBJ2-7
v_call: TRBV5-1
cdr3_aa: CASRLDSYEQYF
cdr3_nt: TGCGCCAGCCGACTAGACTCCTACGAGCAGTACTTC

clone_size: once
d_call: TRBD2
j_call: TRBJ2-3
v_call: TRBV10-1
cdr3_aa: CASSAGGPGTDTQYF
cdr3_nt: TGCGCCAGCAGTGCGGGGGGGCCGGGCACAGATACGCAGTATTTT

clone_size: -
d_call: -
j_call: TRBJ2-1
v_call: TRBV18
cdr3_aa: CASSPQETYSNNEQFF
cdr3_nt: TGTGCCAGCTCACCACAAGAGACGTATAGCAACAATGAGCAGTTCTTC

clone_size: -
d_call: TRBD2
j_call: TRBJ2-3
v_call: TRBV29-1
cdr3_aa: CSGLGLASGTDTQYF
cdr3_nt: TGCAGCGGCCTAGGACTAGCGTCGGGCACAGATACGCAGTATTTT

clone_size: -
d_call: TRBD1
j_call: TRBJ1-1
v_call: TRBV2
cdr3_aa: CASRRTGTGVNTEAFF
cdr3_nt: TGTGCCAGCCGAAGAACCGGGACAGGGGTAAACACTGAAGCTTTCTTT

clone_size: -
d_call: -
j_call: TRBJ2-5
v_call: TRBV7-3
cdr3_aa: CASSEAGSGATQYF
cdr3_nt: TGTGCCAGCAGCGAGGCCGGGTCAGGGGCGACCCAGTACTTC

clone_size: -
d_call: -
j_call: TRBJ2-3
v_call: TRBV4-2
cdr3_aa: CASSQDHGTDTQYF
cdr3_nt: TGTGCCAGCAGCCAAGATCATGGCACAGATACGCAGTATTTT

clone_size: -
d_call: -
j_call: TRBJ1-2
v_call: TRBV9
cdr3_aa: CASSVAQTDYGYTF
cdr3_nt: TGTGCCAGCAGCGTAGCCCAGACAGACTATGGCTACACCTTC

clone_size: -
d_call: -
j_call: TRBJ2-3
v_call: TRBV13
cdr3_aa: CASSTKLAGTDTQYF
cdr3_nt: TGTGCCAGCAGCACAAAACTAGCCGGCACAGATACGCAGTATTTT

clone_size: once
d_call: TRBD2
j_call: TRBJ2-7
v_call: TRBV9
cdr3_aa: CASSVESGRIYEQYF
cdr3_nt: TGTGCCAGCAGCGTAGAGAGCGGGAGAATCTACGAGCAGTACTTC

clone_size: once
d_call: TRBD1
j_call: TRBJ1-1
v_call: TRBV2
cdr3_aa: CASGQGTNTEAFF
cdr3_nt: TGTGCCAGCGGACAGGGAACGAACACTGAAGCTTTCTTT

clone_size: -
d_call: -
j_call: TRBJ2-7
v_call: TRBV27
cdr3_aa: CASSNNYEQYF
cdr3_nt: TGTGCCAGCAGTAACAACTACGAGCAGTACTTC

clone_size: -
d_call: TRBD1
j_call: TRBJ1-1
v_call: TRBV2
cdr3_aa: CASTRDRHEAFF
cdr3_nt: TGTGCCAGCACCCGGGACAGGCATGAAGCTTTCTTT

clone_size: once
d_call: -
j_call: TRBJ1-1
v_call: TRBV6-5
cdr3_aa: CASSYSTPNYRAFF
cdr3_nt: TGTGCCAGCAGTTACTCGACCCCAAACTATAGAGCTTTCTTT

clone_size: -
d_call: TRBD1
j_call: TRBJ2-2
v_call: TRBV7-7
cdr3_aa: CASRQGQPNTGELFF
cdr3_nt: TGTGCTAGCAGACAGGGACAGCCAAACACCGGGGAGCTGTTTTTT

clone_size: -
d_call: -
j_call: TRBJ2-5
v_call: TRBV5-1
cdr3_aa: CASSRPGSLGQETQYF
cdr3_nt: TGCGCCAGCAGCCGACCCGGGAGCCTGGGGCAAGAGACCCAGTACTTC

clone_size: -
d_call: TRBD2
j_call: TRBJ2-2
v_call: TRBV5-3
cdr3_aa: CARSQPGGLAGGWSGAGELFF
cdr3_nt: TGTGCCAGAAGCCAGCCGGGCGGACTAGCGGGAGGGTGGTCGGGGGCCGGGGAGCTGTTTTTT

clone_size: -
d_call: -
j_call: TRBJ1-5
v_call: TRBV10-3
cdr3_aa: CAAGGEGNQPQHF
cdr3_nt: TGTGCCGCCGGCGGGGAAGGGAATCAGCCCCAGCATTTT

clone_size: -
d_call: TRBD1
j_call: TRBJ1-1
v_call: TRBV5-1
cdr3_aa: CASSLAGQGLEAFF
cdr3_nt: TGCGCCAGCAGCTTGGCCGGACAGGGTTTAGAAGCTTTCTTT